This T cell receptor (beta chain) was documented in a study of Ad26.COV2.S vaccination and SARS-CoV-2 variants. On the study more broadly: Doses of Ad26.COV2.S were injected into muscle once or twice, 56 days apart.

Treatment noted: some 20 received Ad26.COV2.S at low or high dose, single or two shots; about 5 received placebo; per-sample allocation not given. The investigators took samples on day 63 after the first vaccine or placebo injection. In the case of this clone: Its specificity is unknown.

The CDR3 length is 15 residues. The V gene's germline CDR1 is LGHDT and CDR2 YNNKEL (reference sequence). The germline V and J ends were trimmed by 1 base and 3 bases, with 9 bases remaining between them. Profiled with immunoSEQ multiplex PCR; TCRdb holds only in-frame clones, not every one. The sample holds approximately 360,000 clones, roughly 80% seen once. Study conclusions and caveats: Reports say spike-specific CD8+ and CD4+ T cell responses covered substantial breadth after vaccination. Recipients of vaccine and of placebo showed similar breadth of their non-spike TCR repertoires.

This chain connects TRBV3-1 (or the pseudogene TRBV3-2) to TRBJ1-4, with D unclear. The TCR originated in a person between 18 and 60 years old who received the Ad26.COV2.S COVID-19 vaccine or a placebo. The sequencing used peripheral blood, collected in a trial of Ad26.COV2.S vaccine versus placebo. CDR3 nucleotides: TGTGCCAGCAGCCAAGGGTTGACGGCTAATGAAAAACTGTTTTTT. It is translated as CASSQGLTANEKLFF.